This section outlines one T cell receptor (beta chain) sequence together with its context. Its antigen is as yet unknown. The naive CD8 population came from CD45RO-negative cells selected for CCR7, without terminally differentiated effector memory CD45RA+ cells. Healthy HIV-negative adults with no recent acute infections or vaccinations were recruited as donors. This entry is derived from a study of shared clonotypes between healthy human individuals. Broader study findings: The study found lower generation probabilities in non-shared clonotypes than in those shared by all four donors.

CDR1 and CDR2 (germline): SGDLS, YYNGEE. V was clipped by 8 bases and J by 4 bases; unmatched bases: 5. The CDR3 has 14 residues. In the original workflow: For the immunoSEQ data, sequences were junction-only without quality scores, so filtering differed. Sequencing used immunoSEQ multiplex PCR; TCRdb keeps in-frame clones, though not all of them. The DNA gave D and trimming, while V, J and clone size come from that table. This table holds roughly 2 million clones, about 95% found once. The receptor's source is a man in his late teens or twenties in good health. The chain uses TRBV9 and TRBJ2-3; 12 nucleotides line up with TRBD2. Sequenced: naive CD8+ T cells sorted from blood. The CDR3 here is CASATSGGPDTQYF. The CDR3 region has the DNA TGTGCCAGTGCGACTAGCGGGGGACCAGATACGCAGTATTTT. The entire variable domain, with the rest obtained from reference TRBV9 and TRBJ2-3, is as follows: DSGVTQTPKHLITATGQRVTLRCSPRSGDLSVYWYQQSLDQGLQFLIQYYNGEERAKGNILERFSAQQFPDLHSELNLSSLELGDSALYFCASATSGGPDTQYFGPGTRLTVL.